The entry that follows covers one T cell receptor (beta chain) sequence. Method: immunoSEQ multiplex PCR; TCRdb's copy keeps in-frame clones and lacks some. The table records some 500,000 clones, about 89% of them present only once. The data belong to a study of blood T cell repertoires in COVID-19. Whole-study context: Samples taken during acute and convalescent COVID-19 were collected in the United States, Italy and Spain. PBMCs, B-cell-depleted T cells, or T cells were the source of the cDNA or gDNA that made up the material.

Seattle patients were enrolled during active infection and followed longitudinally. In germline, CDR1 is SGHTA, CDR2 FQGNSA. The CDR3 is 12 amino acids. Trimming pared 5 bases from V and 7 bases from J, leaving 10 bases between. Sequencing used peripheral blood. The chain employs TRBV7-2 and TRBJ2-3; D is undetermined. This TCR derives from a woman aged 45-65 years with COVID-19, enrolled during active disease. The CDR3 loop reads CASSLLENTQYF. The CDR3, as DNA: TGTGCCAGCAGCCTCCTGGAGAATACGCAGTATTTT.